A selection of T cell receptor beta chains follows, all from one sample in a study of human T cells and chemical hapten exposure. MiXCR, run by TCRdb on the RACE reads, gives a single entry per CDR3 protein. The table records about 260,000 distinct CDR3 sequences, about 8.6% of them present only once. Sequences were derived from whole blood, sampled in connection with sensitization to the hapten diphenylcyclopropenone (DPC). These receptors all come from a woman aged 35 to 49 with alopecia areata. Some clones in this sample may be carry-over from other donors' samples. The CDR3 runs from the conserved cysteine through the conserved F or W. D genes are given only for firm matches. Not all rows give a size; the values are once, few, many and, for expanded clones, a class.

v_gene: TRBV18
abundance: .
d_gene: .
j_gene: TRBJ1-4
CDR3aa: CASSPGVGDEKLFF
CDR3nt: TGTGCCAGCTCCCCCGGGGTTGGGGATGAAAAACTGTTTTTT

v_gene: TRBV5-5
abundance: few
d_gene: .
j_gene: TRBJ2-1
CDR3aa: CASSLGPMEFF
CDR3nt: TGTGCCAGCAGCTTGGGCCCAATGGAGTTCTTC

v_gene: TRBV2
abundance: few
d_gene: .
j_gene: TRBJ1-2
CDR3aa: CASVGVNYGYTF
CDR3nt: TGTGCCAGCGTTGGTGTGAACTATGGCTACACCTTC

v_gene: TRBV5-1
abundance: .
d_gene: TRBD1
j_gene: TRBJ2-7
CDR3aa: CASSLSPGQGAYEQYF
CDR3nt: TGCGCCAGCAGCTTGTCCCCGGGGCAGGGGGCCTACGAGCAGTACTTC

v_gene: TRBV5-6
abundance: few
d_gene: TRBD1
j_gene: TRBJ2-7
CDR3aa: CASSLPGQGTSYEQYF
CDR3nt: TGTGCCAGCAGCCTCCCGGGACAGGGGACCTCCTACGAGCAGTACTTC

v_gene: TRBV15
abundance: few
d_gene: .
j_gene: TRBJ1-5
CDR3aa: CATSREAQVNQPQHF
CDR3nt: TGTGCCACCAGCAGAGAAGCGCAGGTTAATCAGCCCCAGCATTTT

v_gene: TRBV6-6
abundance: .
d_gene: TRBD1
j_gene: TRBJ2-1
CDR3aa: CASSYSGRLTMKGAVEQFF
CDR3nt: TGTGCCAGCAGTTACTCGGGGCGGTTAACTATGAAGGGGGCGGTTGAGCAGTTCTTC

v_gene: TRBV29-1
abundance: .
d_gene: TRBD1
j_gene: TRBJ1-1
CDR3aa: CSAKGQNGGEAFF
CDR3nt: TGCAGCGCAAAGGGACAGAACGGGGGTGAAGCTTTCTTT

v_gene: TRBV4-2
abundance: many
d_gene: .
j_gene: TRBJ1-6
CDR3aa: CASSVESRKDSPLHF
CDR3nt: TGTGCCAGCAGCGTAGAGTCCCGGAAGGATTCACCCCTCCACTTT

v_gene: TRBV18
abundance: many
d_gene: TRBD1
j_gene: TRBJ1-1
CDR3aa: CASSPPGQDTEAFF
CDR3nt: TGTGCCAGCTCACCACCGGGACAGGACACTGAAGCTTTCTTT

v_gene: TRBV29-1
abundance: few
d_gene: TRBD2
j_gene: TRBJ2-3
CDR3aa: CSVWGRERTDTQYF
CDR3nt: TGCAGCGTTTGGGGGAGGGAACGCACAGATACGCAGTATTTT

v_gene: TRBV6-2/TRBV6-3
abundance: few
d_gene: .
j_gene: TRBJ2-5
CDR3aa: CASSYPDRQETQYF
CDR3nt: TGTGCCAGCAGTTACCCCGACAGACAAGAGACCCAGTACTTC

v_gene: TRBV7-9
abundance: few
d_gene: .
j_gene: TRBJ2-7
CDR3aa: CASSLANSYEQYF
CDR3nt: TGTGCCAGCAGCTTAGCCAACTCCTACGAGCAGTACTTC

v_gene: TRBV4-1
abundance: .
d_gene: TRBD1
j_gene: TRBJ1-1
CDR3aa: CASSQVRLRQGGLKIRSMNTEAFF
CDR3nt: TGCGCCAGCAGCCAAGTCCGGCTCCGACAGGGAGGGCTCAAGATACGGTCGATGAACACTGAAGCTTTCTTT

v_gene: TRBV5-4
abundance: few
d_gene: TRBD1
j_gene: TRBJ2-7
CDR3aa: CASSPGTGGQYEQYF
CDR3nt: TGTGCCAGCAGCCCCGGGACAGGGGGCCAATACGAGCAGTACTTC

v_gene: TRBV28
abundance: few
d_gene: .
j_gene: TRBJ2-5
CDR3aa: CASTAGQNLQETQYF
CDR3nt: TGTGCCAGCACCGCTGGACAGAACCTCCAAGAGACCCAGTACTTC

v_gene: TRBV9
abundance: few
d_gene: .
j_gene: TRBJ2-5
CDR3aa: CASSVAPFQETQYF
CDR3nt: TGTGCCAGCAGCGTAGCCCCCTTCCAAGAGACCCAGTACTTC

v_gene: TRBV29-1
abundance: .
d_gene: .
j_gene: TRBJ2-1
CDR3aa: CSVIGGHSYNEQFF
CDR3nt: TGCAGCGTTATAGGGGGGCATTCCTACAATGAGCAGTTCTTC

v_gene: TRBV7-2
abundance: few
d_gene: .
j_gene: TRBJ1-5
CDR3aa: CASSFVGTQNQPQHF
CDR3nt: TGTGCCAGCAGCTTCGTCGGGACACAGAATCAGCCCCAGCATTTT

v_gene: TRBV7-9
abundance: few
d_gene: TRBD1
j_gene: TRBJ2-7
CDR3aa: CASSPDRVYEQYF
CDR3nt: TGTGCCAGCAGCCCGGACAGGGTCTACGAGCAGTACTTC

v_gene: TRBV7-2
abundance: .
d_gene: TRBD1
j_gene: TRBJ2-1
CDR3aa: CASRPGQASREQFF
CDR3nt: TGTGCCAGCAGGCCGGGACAGGCATCACGTGAGCAGTTCTTC

v_gene: TRBV5-1
abundance: .
d_gene: .
j_gene: TRBJ2-3
CDR3aa: CASSLGLAFQADTQYF
CDR3nt: TGCGCCAGCAGCTTGGGTCTGGCGTTCCAAGCAGATACGCAGTATTTT

v_gene: TRBV6-4
abundance: .
d_gene: TRBD2
j_gene: TRBJ2-3
CDR3aa: CASSGTSGEGDTQYF
CDR3nt: TGTGCCAGCAGTGGAACTAGCGGAGAGGGTGATACGCAGTATTTT

v_gene: TRBV7-9
abundance: .
d_gene: TRBD2
j_gene: TRBJ2-1
CDR3aa: CASSRLAGAGYNEQFF
CDR3nt: TGTGCCAGCAGCAGATTAGCGGGAGCGGGTTACAATGAGCAGTTCTTC

v_gene: TRBV6-5
abundance: few
d_gene: TRBD2
j_gene: TRBJ2-7
CDR3aa: CASSERGTSGVGHSYEQYF
CDR3nt: TGTGCCAGCAGTGAGCGGGGGACTAGCGGAGTGGGCCACTCCTACGAGCAGTACTTC

v_gene: TRBV5-1
abundance: few
d_gene: .
j_gene: TRBJ2-5
CDR3aa: CASSLSYSPQETQYF
CDR3nt: TGCGCCAGCAGCTTGTCTTACAGCCCCCAAGAGACCCAGTACTTC

v_gene: TRBV5-1
abundance: many
d_gene: .
j_gene: TRBJ2-1
CDR3aa: CASSASSSYNEQFF
CDR3nt: TGCGCCAGCAGCGCGTCTAGCTCCTACAATGAGCAGTTCTTC

v_gene: TRBV18
abundance: few
d_gene: .
j_gene: TRBJ2-6
CDR3aa: CASSLLPGRASGANVLTF
CDR3nt: TGTGCCAGCTCACTGCTTCCAGGACGAGCCTCTGGGGCCAACGTCCTGACTTTC

v_gene: TRBV7-2
abundance: .
d_gene: .
j_gene: TRBJ1-1
CDR3aa: CASMTGPMTEAFF
CDR3nt: TGTGCCAGCATGACAGGTCCGATGACTGAAGCTTTCTTT

v_gene: TRBV24-1
abundance: few
d_gene: TRBD1
j_gene: TRBJ1-1
CDR3aa: CATRDSLNTEAFF
CDR3nt: TGTGCCACGCGGGACAGCTTGAACACTGAAGCTTTCTTT

v_gene: TRBV20-1
abundance: many
d_gene: TRBD1
j_gene: TRBJ2-2
CDR3aa: CSAEPAGGSTGELFF
CDR3nt: TGCAGTGCTGAGCCTGCAGGGGGTAGCACCGGGGAGCTGTTTTTT

v_gene: TRBV28
abundance: many
d_gene: .
j_gene: TRBJ1-1
CDR3aa: CASSPLGGVGTEAFF
CDR3nt: TGTGCCAGCAGTCCCCTTGGAGGAGTCGGGACTGAAGCTTTCTTT

v_gene: TRBV2
abundance: few
d_gene: TRBD1
j_gene: TRBJ2-5
CDR3aa: CASSLGQGARLETQYF
CDR3nt: TGTGCCAGCAGTCTAGGACAGGGGGCGCGATTAGAGACCCAGTACTTC

v_gene: TRBV4-3
abundance: .
d_gene: .
j_gene: TRBJ2-7
CDR3aa: CASSQRHGYSYEQYF
CDR3nt: TGCGCCAGCAGCCAAAGGCACGGCTACTCCTACGAGCAGTACTTC

v_gene: TRBV7-9
abundance: many
d_gene: .
j_gene: TRBJ1-5
CDR3aa: CASSLEGISNQPQHF
CDR3nt: TGTGCCAGCAGCTTAGAGGGGATTAGCAATCAGCCCCAGCATTTT

v_gene: TRBV5-4
abundance: .
d_gene: .
j_gene: TRBJ1-3
CDR3aa: CASSLDGTSSDTIYF
CDR3nt: TGTGCCAGCAGCTTGGACGGGACTTCAAGTGACACCATATATTTT

v_gene: TRBV6-5
abundance: few
d_gene: TRBD1
j_gene: TRBJ2-7
CDR3aa: CASRRGQGGYEQYF
CDR3nt: TGTGCCAGCAGAAGGGGACAGGGGGGGTACGAGCAGTACTTC

v_gene: TRBV29-1
abundance: few
d_gene: .
j_gene: TRBJ2-3
CDR3aa: CSVRESGDTQYF
CDR3nt: TGCAGCGTTCGGGAGAGTGGAGATACGCAGTATTTT

v_gene: TRBV6-2/TRBV6-3
abundance: .
d_gene: TRBD2
j_gene: TRBJ2-4
CDR3aa: CASSNPSPTSGKRNIQYF
CDR3nt: TGTGCCAGCAGCAACCCTTCCCCCACTAGCGGGAAACGAAACATTCAGTACTTC

v_gene: TRBV5-1
abundance: .
d_gene: .
j_gene: TRBJ1-3
CDR3aa: CASSLEQVSGNTIYF
CDR3nt: TGCGCCAGCAGCTTGGAGCAGGTTTCTGGAAACACCATATATTTT

v_gene: TRBV7-2
abundance: .
d_gene: TRBD2
j_gene: TRBJ2-3
CDR3aa: CASRPTSGSSLNTDTQYF
CDR3nt: TGTGCCAGCAGGCCAACTAGCGGGAGCTCCTTAAACACAGATACGCAGTATTTT

v_gene: TRBV5-1
abundance: .
d_gene: TRBD2
j_gene: TRBJ2-7
CDR3aa: CASSSGTSGREQYF
CDR3nt: TGCGCCAGCAGCTCCGGGACTAGCGGGCGCGAGCAGTACTTC